A single sample is the source of the 6 T cell receptor beta chains below, sequenced in a study of graft-versus-host responses after intestinal transplantation. Sequenced by immunoSEQ multiplex PCR; TCRdb stores in-frame clones only, minus some. This table has 10,000 to 15,000 clones, around three quarters appearing once. Intraepithelial and lamina propria lymphocytes were released after the graft tissue was processed. Sample: ileum tissue, taken more than 140 days after intestinal transplantation. All receptors come from a human patient who received an intestinal transplant, so some T cells may come from the graft donor.

The chain has TRBV10-3 and TRBJ2-7, with 13 bases fitting TRBD2. After removal of 1 base from V and 6 bases from J, the junction contained 3 bases not matched to a gene. Germline CDR1 ENHRY, CDR2 SYGVKD. CDR3 length equals 15 residues. The CDR3 protein is CAISEWTSGSPEQYF. The CDR3, as DNA: TGTGCCATCAGTGAGTGGACTAGCGGGAGTCCCGAGCAGTACTTC.

V usage is TRBV6-1 and J usage is TRBJ1-1; no reliable D call. Germline V gene data show CDR1 as MNHNS and CDR2 as SASEGT. Trimming left V 2 bases short and J 2 bases short, with 15 bases between. CDR3 length equals 16 residues. The CDR3 loop reads CASSELRAFRNTEAFF. The CDR3 nucleotides read TGTGCCAGCAGTGAATTAAGAGCATTTAGAAACACTGAAGCTTTCTTT.

This rearrangement joins TRBV11-2 to TRBJ2-7; 10 bases match TRBD2. V was pared by 5 bases and J by 0 bases, with 10 bases of the junction left unmatched. The CDR3 is made up of 17 amino acids. CDR1 SGHAT and CDR2 FQNNGV come from the germline V gene. The DNA of the CDR3 is TGTGCCAGCAGCACCCGTCCTAGCGGGAGTTACTCCTACGAGCAGTACTTC. This sequence encodes CASSTRPSGSYSYEQYF.

V gene TRBV7-3 combines with J gene TRBJ2-3; a possible D gene is TRBD1 (6 bases). Trimming pared 8 bases from V and 0 bases from J, leaving 12 bases between. The CDR3 sequence is 14 residues long. Germline V gene lookup returns CDR1 SGHTA and CDR2 FQGTGA. The CDR3 DNA sequence: TGTGCCAGCGGACGGGACACAAGCACAGATACGCAGTATTTT. It codes for CASGRDTSTDTQYF.

V usage is TRBV5-1 and J usage is TRBJ2-5, with a weak D call TRBD2 (6 bases). The CDR3 length is 13 residues. Germline V CDR1 and CDR2: SGHRS, YFSETQ. V lost 2 bases and J lost 5, with 10 bases in between. The CDR3 reads CASSLPGAETQYF. The CDR3 DNA reads as TGCGCCAGCAGCTTACCGGGAGCGGAGACCCAGTACTTC.

This clone was seen only a few times. The chain has TRBV5-1 and TRBJ1-5; 8 bases are a match to TRBD1. In germline, CDR1 is SGHRS, CDR2 YFSETQ. V was pared by 3 bases and J by 7 bases, with 6 bases of the junction left unmatched. The CDR3 sequence is 14 residues long. CDR3 sequence reads: CASSSGQGGQPQHF. As DNA, the CDR3 is TGCGCCAGCAGCTCCGGACAGGGCGGACAGCCCCAGCATTTT.